Shown below are 5 T cell receptor beta chains from a single sample sequenced in a study of Ad26.COV2.S vaccination and SARS-CoV-2 variants. Method: immunoSEQ multiplex PCR; TCRdb's copy keeps in-frame clones and lacks some. The sample has fewer than 400,000 clones; just over 85% are singletons. Treatment given: roughly 19 received Ad26.COV2.S at low or high dose, single or two shots; several received placebo; per-sample allocation not given. On day 63 after the first injection, vaccine and placebo recipients gave samples. The sample here was peripheral blood, taken in a trial of Ad26.COV2.S vaccine versus placebo. The receptors derive from a person between 18 and 60 years old who received the Ad26.COV2.S COVID-19 vaccine or a placebo.

V and J are TRBV3-1 (or the pseudogene TRBV3-2) and TRBJ1-1; 9 nucleotides match TRBD1. The J segment lost 2 bases and the V segment lost 6 bases, leaving 10 bases of the junction unmatched. Per the germline V gene, CDR1 is LGHDT and CDR2 is YNNKEL (reference sequence). The CDR3 loop spans 16 amino acids. This CDR3 reads CASRYGQGTANTEAFF. The CDR3 DNA follows: TGTGCCAGCAGGTATGGACAGGGGACTGCAAACACTGAAGCTTTCTTT.

On this clone itself: Additional DNA sequences in this sample encode the identical CDR3. The gene calls are TRBV11-3 and TRBJ2-3; D gene unclear. The CDR3 sequence is 12 residues long. Germline V gives CDR1 SGHNT, CDR2 YENEEA. Trimming cost V 2 bases and J 4 bases, with 4 bases left between them. This chain's CDR3 is CASSLRADTQYF. The CDR3, as DNA: TGTGCCAGCAGCTTAAGGGCAGATACGCAGTATTTT. Supplemented by reference TRBV11-3 and TRBJ2-3, the full variable domain reads EAGVVQSPRYKIIEKKQPVAFWCNPISGHNTLYWYLQNLGQGPELLIRYENEEAVDDSQLPKDRFSAERLKGVDSTLKIQPAELGDSAVYLCASSLRADTQYFGPGTRLTVL.

The rearrangement links TRBV29-1 to TRBJ2-2; tentatively, D is TRBD1 (6 bases). In germline, CDR1 is SQVTM, CDR2 ANQGSEA. V was clipped by 4 bases and J by 5 bases, with 11 bases between them. The CDR3 runs 13 residues. This CDR3 is CSVGVRGTGELFF. The DNA for the CDR3 is TGCAGCGTTGGAGTGAGGGGGACCGGGGAGCTGTTTTTT.

The chain recombines TRBV5-4 with TRBJ1-3; 8 bases match TRBD1. V shed 4 bases and J 4 bases; nucleotides not matched to a gene: 10. CDR1 is SGHNT, CDR2 YYREEE, per germline (reference sequence). The CDR3 runs 16 residues. CDR3 DNA sequence: TGTGCCAGCAGCCTCGGACAGGGAAAGAGCGGAAACACCATATATTTT. This encodes CASSLGQGKSGNTIYF.

V and J are TRBV5-5 and TRBJ1-5; a weak D match, TRBD1 (6 bases). The germline V gene has CDR1 SGHKS and CDR2 YYEKEE (reference sequence). V shed 4 bases and J shed 1 base, with 15 bases lying between them. The CDR3 consists of 16 residues. CDR3 nucleotides: TGTGCCAGCAGCCCAAGGGGGGCAAGGAGCAATCAGCCCCAGCATTTT. This translates into CASSPRGARSNQPQHF.